This T cell receptor beta chain was captured by sequencing in a study of cytomegalovirus exposure and HLA in healthy donors. General study points: Among the most significant clusters, several appeared linked to common viral pathogens in a later analysis. Later analysis placed DRB1 highest and HLA-C lowest in TCR association rates, which differed by HLA locus.

As to this clone: Its antigen remains unidentified.

CDR1 and CDR2 from the germline V gene are WNHNN and SYGVQD (reference sequence). CDR3 length: 16 residues. V lost 8 bases, J lost 0 bases, and 14 bases lay in between. The study ran its PCR with 60 Vbeta and 13 Jbeta primers. The protocol was immunoSEQ multiplex PCR, while the TCRdb copy is restricted to in-frame clones and leaves out a portion. The sample has tens of thousands of clones; about 80% are singletons. The sequenced sample consisted of PBMCs. This receptor was obtained from a man aged 45-65 years in good health and CMV-seronegative. This rearrangement joins TRBV10-1 to TRBJ2-6; tentatively, D is TRBD1 (5 bases). CDR3 protein: CASSRTPASGANVLTF. DNA of the CDR3: TGCGCCAGCTCAAGGACACCAGCCTCTGGGGCCAACGTCCTGACTTTC.